These 2 T cell receptor beta chains were all obtained from the same sample, sequenced in a study of T cells in Graves' hyperthyroidism and ophthalmopathy. Using RNA transcripts as the source, TCR beta CDR3 regions were amplified. A first-round RT-PCR of the TCR CDR3 used the HTBI primer set. TCRdb passed the multiplex PCR reads through MiXCR, listing each CDR3 protein once. This table holds around 660,000 distinct CDR3 sequences, 45% found once. Material for sequencing was peripheral blood or thyroid tissue (not recorded which). Receptor source: an adult man with Graves' disease, either hyperthyroidism or ophthalmopathy (not recorded which).

This clonotype was seen a handful of times. The rearrangement links TRBV12-3 or TRBV12-4 to TRBJ1-1; 9 nucleotides match TRBD1. The CDR3 length is 16 residues. V gave up 3 bases and J gave up 6 bases; unmatched junction bases: 11. For the CDR3, the DNA is TGTGCCAGCAGTTTTCCCCACAGGGGGCGGGAGGCTGAAGCTTTCTTT. Protein product: CASSFPHRGREAEAFF.

This clonotype showed up just a few times. The rearrangement links TRBV14 to TRBJ1-2; TRBD1 matches at 10 bases. V lost 1 base and J lost 7; bases outside the gene matches: 3. Germline V gene lookup returns CDR1 SGHDN and CDR2 FVKESK. This CDR3 contains 14 residues. Written as DNA, the CDR3 is TGTGCCAGCAGCCAAGTGACAGGGGGCTTTGGCTACACCTTC. Its translation is CASSQVTGGFGYTF.